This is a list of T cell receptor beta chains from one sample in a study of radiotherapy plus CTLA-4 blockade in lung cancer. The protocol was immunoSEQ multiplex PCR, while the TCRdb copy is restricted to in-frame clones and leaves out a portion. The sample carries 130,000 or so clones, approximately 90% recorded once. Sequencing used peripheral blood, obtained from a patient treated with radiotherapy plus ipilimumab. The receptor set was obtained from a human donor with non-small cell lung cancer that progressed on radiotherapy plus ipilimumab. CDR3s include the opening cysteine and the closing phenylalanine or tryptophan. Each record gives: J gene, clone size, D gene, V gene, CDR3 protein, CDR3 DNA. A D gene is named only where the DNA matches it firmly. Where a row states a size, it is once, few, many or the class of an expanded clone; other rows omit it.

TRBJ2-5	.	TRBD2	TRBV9	CASSVEGSGRAGTQYF	TGTGCCAGCAGCGTAGAGGGAAGCGGGAGGGCTGGGACCCAGTACTTC
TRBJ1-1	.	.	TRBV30	CAWSVGSGKLEAFF	TGTGCCTGGAGTGTTGGGTCTGGGAAGTTAGAAGCTTTCTTT
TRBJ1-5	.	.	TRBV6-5	CASSAGRDQPQHF	TGTGCCAGCAGTGCGGGGCGGGATCAGCCCCAGCATTTT
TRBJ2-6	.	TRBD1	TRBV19	CASLGWTGSSGANVLTF	TGTGCCAGTCTAGGTTGGACAGGGAGCTCTGGGGCCAACGTCCTGACTTTC
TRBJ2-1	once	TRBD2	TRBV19	CASSTTSGRRNEQFF	TGTGCCAGTAGCACCACTAGCGGGAGGAGGAATGAGCAGTTCTTC
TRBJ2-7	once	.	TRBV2	CASEGSEIEQYF	TGTGCCAGCGAGGGTTCAGAAATTGAGCAGTACTTC
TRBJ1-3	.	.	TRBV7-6	CASSLVHPAGFSGNTIYF	TGTGCCAGCAGCTTGGTCCACCCGGCAGGCTTCTCTGGAAACACCATATATTTT
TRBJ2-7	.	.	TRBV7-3	CASSLEGLGYEQYF	TGTGCCAGCAGCTTGGAGGGGTTGGGCTACGAGCAGTACTTC
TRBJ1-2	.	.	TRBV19	CASSIDQITGNYGYTF	TGTGCCAGTAGTATAGACCAAATAACAGGGAACTATGGCTACACCTTC
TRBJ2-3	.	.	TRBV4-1	CASSHETGRSTDTQYF	TGCGCCAGCAGCCACGAGACAGGGAGGAGCACAGATACGCAGTATTTT
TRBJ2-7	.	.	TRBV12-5	CASGRPEVSEQYF	TGTGCTAGTGGTAGACCGGAGGTCTCCGAGCAGTACTTC
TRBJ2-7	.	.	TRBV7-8	CASSPGLTIHEQYF	TGTGCCAGCAGCCCCGGACTAACTATCCACGAGCAGTACTTC
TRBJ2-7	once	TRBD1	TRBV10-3	CATDRGPPYEQYF	TGTGCCACCGACAGGGGGCCCCCCTACGAGCAGTACTTC
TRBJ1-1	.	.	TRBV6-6	CASSYSGHSYAFF	TGTGCCAGCAGTTACTCAGGGCATTCGTACGCTTTCTTT
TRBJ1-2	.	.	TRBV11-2	CASSLGQYYGYTF	TGTGCCAGCAGCTTGGGGCAGTACTATGGCTACACCTTC
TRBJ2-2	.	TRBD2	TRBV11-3	CASSPSSGRLTGELFF	TGTGCCAGCAGCCCATCTAGCGGGAGGCTAACCGGGGAGCTGTTTTTT
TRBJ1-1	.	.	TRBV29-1	CSVQGPGTEAFF	TGCAGCGTTCAGGGGCCGGGAACTGAAGCTTTCTTT
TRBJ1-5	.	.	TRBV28	CASSLLGGNQPQHF	TGTGCCAGCAGTTTATTGGGGGGCAATCAGCCCCAGCATTTT
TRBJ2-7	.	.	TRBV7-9	CASSPSAGNTYEQYF	TGTGCCAGCAGTCCAAGCGCAGGGAACACTTACGAGCAGTACTTC
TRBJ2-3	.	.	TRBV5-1	CASSITFDTQYF	TGCGCCAGCAGCATAACCTTTGATACGCAGTATTTT
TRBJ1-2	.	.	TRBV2	CASSENALQTYGYTF	TGTGCCAGCAGTGAAAACGCACTCCAGACCTATGGCTACACCTTC
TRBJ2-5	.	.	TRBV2	CASSGLARQETQYF	TGTGCCAGCAGTGGGTTGGCGCGGCAAGAGACCCAGTACTTC
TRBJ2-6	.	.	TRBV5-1	CASALGASSGANVLTF	TGCGCCAGCGCGTTGGGGGCGAGCTCTGGGGCCAACGTCCTGACTTTC
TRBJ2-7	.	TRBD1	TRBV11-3	CASSRIGTGGDEQYF	TGTGCCAGCAGCCGAATCGGGACAGGGGGTGACGAGCAGTACTTC
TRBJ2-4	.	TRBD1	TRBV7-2	CASSLRDRVKNIQYF	TGTGCCAGCAGCTTGCGCGACAGGGTTAAGAACATTCAGTACTTC
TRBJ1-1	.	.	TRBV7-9	CASSLAYGDTEAFF	TGTGCCAGCAGCTTAGCGTACGGGGACACTGAAGCTTTCTTT
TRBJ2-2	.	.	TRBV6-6	CASSPVLLTGELFF	TGTGCCAGCAGCCCAGTACTCCTCACCGGGGAGCTGTTTTTT
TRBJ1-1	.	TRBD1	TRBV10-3	CAISPGDRGTEAFF	TGTGCCATCAGCCCCGGGGACAGGGGCACTGAAGCTTTCTTT
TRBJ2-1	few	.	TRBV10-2	CASSAQGNYNEQFF	TGCGCCAGCAGTGCTCAGGGGAACTACAATGAGCAGTTCTTC
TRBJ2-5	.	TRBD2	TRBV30	CAWSVVTSGFYQETQYF	TGTGCCTGGAGTGTAGTGACTAGCGGGTTTTACCAAGAGACCCAGTACTTC
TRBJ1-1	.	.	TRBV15	CATSRDPSRPNTEAFF	TGTGCCACCAGCAGAGATCCCTCCAGGCCGAACACTGAAGCTTTCTTT
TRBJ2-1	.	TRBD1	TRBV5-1	CASRKTTGVSGEQFF	TGCGCCAGCAGAAAAACTACAGGGGTTTCCGGTGAGCAGTTCTTC
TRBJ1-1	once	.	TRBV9	CASSVEGYGGTEAFF	TGTGCCAGCAGCGTAGAAGGTTACGGGGGCACTGAAGCTTTCTTT
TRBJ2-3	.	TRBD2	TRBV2	CASRRVAGGPRDTQYF	TGTGCCAGCAGACGCGTAGCGGGAGGGCCCCGGGATACGCAGTATTTT
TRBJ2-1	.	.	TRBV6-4	CASGDNYNEQFF	TGTGCCAGCGGAGACAACTACAATGAGCAGTTCTTC
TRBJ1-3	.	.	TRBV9	CASSVGGTFLSGNTIYF	TGTGCCAGCAGCGTAGGTGGGACATTCCTCTCTGGAAACACCATATATTTT
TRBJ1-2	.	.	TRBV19	CASSLGTLGHPGYTF	TGTGCCAGTAGTTTAGGGACTCTTGGACACCCTGGCTACACCTTC
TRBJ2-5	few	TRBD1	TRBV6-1	CASSEGDRGKGETQYF	TGTGCCAGCAGTGAAGGTGACAGGGGAAAAGGGGAGACCCAGTACTTC
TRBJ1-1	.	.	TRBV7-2	CATRQGFVSEAFF	TGTGCCACCCGGCAGGGGTTCGTTTCTGAAGCTTTCTTT